This is a list of T cell receptor beta chains from one sample in a study of blood T cells in healthy people across ages. TCRdb re-called the 5' RACE reads with MiXCR, one entry per CDR3 protein. The data hold roughly 860,000 distinct CDR3 sequences, with less than 80% observed a single time. The sample was blood. These receptors all stem from a man aged 30-40 years in good health. The CDR3 runs from the conserved cysteine through the conserved F or W. A D gene is named only where the DNA matches it firmly. Size is stated for part of the rows, as once, few or many counts, or as a class when the clone is expanded.

-	TRBV7-9	-	TRBJ2-7	TGTGCCAGCAGCCACGGGGATTACGAGCAGTACTTC	CASSHGDYEQYF
-	TRBV12-3/TRBV12-4	-	TRBJ1-2	TGTGCCAGCAGTGAAATTAACTATGGCTACACCTTC	CASSEINYGYTF
-	TRBV7-2	-	TRBJ2-7	TGTGCCAGCAGCTGGACCGGGACTGAATACTACGAGCAGTACTTC	CASSWTGTEYYEQYF
-	TRBV7-2	-	TRBJ2-7	TGTGCCAGCAGCCTGGGACAACTAGCCTCCTACGAGCAGTACTTC	CASSLGQLASYEQYF
TRBD1	TRBV27	-	TRBJ2-7	TGTGCCAGCAGTTCGTCCGGGACAGGCAGTTCCGAGCAGTACTTC	CASSSSGTGSSEQYF
TRBD2	TRBV4-2	few	TRBJ2-7	TGTGCCAGCAGCCAGGCTAGCGGGGGGGCCTACGAGCAGTACTTC	CASSQASGGAYEQYF
-	TRBV11-2	-	TRBJ1-1	TGTGCCAGCAGCTTAGAGTCGCTGATAAATGCTTTCTTT	CASSLESLINAFF
-	TRBV29-1	-	TRBJ2-3	TGCAGCGTCCCGGGGGCCACCACAGATACGCAGTATTTT	CSVPGATTDTQYF
-	TRBV29-1	-	TRBJ2-1	TGCAGCCACCCGATGGCAGGTAATGAGCAGTTCTTC	CSHPMAGNEQFF
-	TRBV4-1	-	TRBJ2-5	TGCGCCAGCAGCCGGGGCGAAGGGGACCAAGAGACCCAGTACTTC	CASSRGEGDQETQYF
-	TRBV2	few	TRBJ2-5	TGTGCCAGCAGTGTGCAAGGGGTGGAGACCCAGTACTTC	CASSVQGVETQYF
-	TRBV5-1	-	TRBJ1-6	TGCGCCAGCAGCTTTGGTCGGCAGGGCCATTCACCCCTCCACTTT	CASSFGRQGHSPLHF
-	TRBV6-2/TRBV6-3	-	TRBJ1-5	TGTGCCAGCAGCCATCCCGAAGGCGGATTAAGCAATCAGCCCCAGCATTTT	CASSHPEGGLSNQPQHF
TRBD1	TRBV2	many	TRBJ2-7	TGTGCCAGCAGCCGGGACAGGGGTTACGAGCAGTACTTC	CASSRDRGYEQYF
-	TRBV28	-	TRBJ2-3	TGTGCCAGCATAGGGGGGGGGGCTGGTCAGCCCCAGTATTTT	CASIGGGAGQPQYF
-	TRBV20-1	-	TRBJ2-7	TGCAGTGCTAGAGTAGTCGGAGGATTATACGAGCAGTACTTC	CSARVVGGLYEQYF